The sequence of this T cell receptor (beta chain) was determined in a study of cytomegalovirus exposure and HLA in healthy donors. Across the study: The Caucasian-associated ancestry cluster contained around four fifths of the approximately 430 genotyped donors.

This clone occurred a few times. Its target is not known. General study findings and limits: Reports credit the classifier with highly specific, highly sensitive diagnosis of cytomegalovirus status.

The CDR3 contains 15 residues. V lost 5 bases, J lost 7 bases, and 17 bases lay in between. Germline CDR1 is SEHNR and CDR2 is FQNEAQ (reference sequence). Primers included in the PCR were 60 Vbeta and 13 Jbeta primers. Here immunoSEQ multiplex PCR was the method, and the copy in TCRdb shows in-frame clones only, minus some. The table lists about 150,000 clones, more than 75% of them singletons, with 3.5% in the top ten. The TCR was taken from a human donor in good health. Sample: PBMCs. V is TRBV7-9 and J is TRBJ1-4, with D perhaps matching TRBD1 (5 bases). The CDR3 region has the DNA TGTGCCAGCAGCCAAAAATTTGGGGGGGTTGAAAAACTGTTTTTT. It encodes CASSQKFGGVEKLFF.